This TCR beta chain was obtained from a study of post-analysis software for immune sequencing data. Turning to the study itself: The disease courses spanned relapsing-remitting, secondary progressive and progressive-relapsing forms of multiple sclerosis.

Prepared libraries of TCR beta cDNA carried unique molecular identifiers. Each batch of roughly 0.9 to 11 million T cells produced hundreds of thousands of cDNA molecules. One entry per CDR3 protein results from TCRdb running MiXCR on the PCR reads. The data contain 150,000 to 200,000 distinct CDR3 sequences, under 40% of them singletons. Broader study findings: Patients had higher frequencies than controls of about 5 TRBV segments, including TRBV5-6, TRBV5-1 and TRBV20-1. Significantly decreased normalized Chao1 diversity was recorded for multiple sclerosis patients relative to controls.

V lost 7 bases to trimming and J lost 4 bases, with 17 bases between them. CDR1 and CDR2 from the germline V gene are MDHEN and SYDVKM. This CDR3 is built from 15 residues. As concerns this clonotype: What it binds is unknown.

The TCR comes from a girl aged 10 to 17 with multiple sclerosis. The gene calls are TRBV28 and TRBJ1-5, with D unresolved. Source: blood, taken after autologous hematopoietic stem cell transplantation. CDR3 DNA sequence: TGTGCCAGCACCCCAGTGGGGTTTGGGAATCAGCCCCAGCATTTT. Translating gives CASTPVGFGNQPQHF.